This T cell receptor beta chain was found in a study of cytomegalovirus exposure and HLA in healthy donors. Points from the study as a whole: Researchers counted roughly 150 TCR beta chains as cytomegalovirus-associated.

Concerning this clone: Antigen specificity is unknown.

Germline values: CDR1 SGHRS, CDR2 YFSETQ. Trimming removed 4 bases at V and 5 bases at J, with 12 bases between. The CDR3 length is 13 residues. Measured with immunoSEQ multiplex PCR; TCRdb has only the in-frame clones, and not every one. Counted here are 200,000 to 250,000 clones, roughly 80% occurring once; the ten biggest clones make up 5.5% to 6.5%. The receptor was isolated from a young woman in good health and CMV-seronegative. The rearrangement uses TRBV5-1 and TRBJ2-5; a possible D gene is TRBD1 (5 bases). The sequenced sample was PBMCs. CDR3 amino acids: CASSAEGVETQYF. The CDR3 coding sequence is TGCGCCAGCAGCGCGGAAGGGGTGGAGACCCAGTACTTC.